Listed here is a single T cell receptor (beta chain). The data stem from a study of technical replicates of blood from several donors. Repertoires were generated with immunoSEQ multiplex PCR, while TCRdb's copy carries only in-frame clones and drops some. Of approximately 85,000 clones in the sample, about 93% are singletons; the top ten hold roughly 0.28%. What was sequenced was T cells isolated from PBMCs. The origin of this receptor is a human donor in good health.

In DNA, the CDR3 is TGTGCCAGCAGTACAGGGACAGGAAACACCATATATTTT. Protein product: CASSTGTGNTIYF. V gene TRBV7-9 combines with J gene TRBJ1-3, with a weak D call TRBD1 (6 bases). V gave up 6 bases and J gave up 4 bases, with 10 bases separating them. The CDR3 is 13 residues long. Per germline, CDR1 SEHNR and CDR2 FQNEAQ (reference sequence).